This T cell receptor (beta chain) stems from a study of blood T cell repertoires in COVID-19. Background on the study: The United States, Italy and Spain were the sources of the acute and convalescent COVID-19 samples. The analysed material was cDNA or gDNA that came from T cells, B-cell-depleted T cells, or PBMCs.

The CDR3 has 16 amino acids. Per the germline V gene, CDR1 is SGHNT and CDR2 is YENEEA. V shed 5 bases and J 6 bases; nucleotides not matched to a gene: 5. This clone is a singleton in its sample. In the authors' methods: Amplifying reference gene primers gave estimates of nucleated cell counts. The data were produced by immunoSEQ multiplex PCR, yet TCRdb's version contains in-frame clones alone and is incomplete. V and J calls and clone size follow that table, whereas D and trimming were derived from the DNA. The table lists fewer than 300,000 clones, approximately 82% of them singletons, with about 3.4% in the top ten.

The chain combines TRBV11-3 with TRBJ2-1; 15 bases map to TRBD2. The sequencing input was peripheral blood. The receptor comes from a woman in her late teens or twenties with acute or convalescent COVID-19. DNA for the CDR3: TGTGCCAGCAGCCCTTCGGGACTAGCGGGAGGCAATGAGCAGTTCTTC. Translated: CASSPSGLAGGNEQFF.